Shown below are 27 T cell receptor beta chains from a single sample sequenced in a study of shared clonotypes between healthy human individuals. Method: immunoSEQ multiplex PCR; TCRdb's copy keeps in-frame clones and lacks some. This sample has 450,000 to 550,000 clones, with less than 85% found just once. Sequenced: PBMCs. Receptor source: a woman between 35 and 50 years old in good health. Some clones in this sample may be carry-over from other donors' samples.

The V call is TRBV5-4, the J call TRBJ2-3, with TRBD2 matching over 7 bases. The CDR3 loop spans 12 amino acids. V shed 7 bases and J 7 bases; nucleotides not matched to a gene: 6. Germline loops: CDR1 SGHNT, CDR2 YYREEE (reference sequence). DNA of the CDR3: TGTGCCAGCGGGAGGGCCCAGAATACGCAGTATTTT. This sequence encodes CASGRAQNTQYF.

This sequence joins TRBV4-1 and TRBJ2-3, with 10 bases aligning to TRBD2. Germline V gives CDR1 MGHRA, CDR2 YSYEKL. CDR3 length: 16 amino acids. With 0 bases clipped from V and 7 bases from J, the junction kept 7 bases outside the gene matches. The CDR3 loop reads CASSQEASGSVYTQYF. The CDR3 DNA reads TGCGCCAGCAGCCAAGAAGCTAGCGGGAGTGTGTATACGCAGTATTTT.

The rearrangement joins TRBV6-5 to TRBJ2-1, with D unclear. Germline CDR1 MNHEY, CDR2 SVGAGI. This CDR3 spans 13 amino acids. V lost 5 bases to trimming and J lost 3 bases, with 8 bases between them. The CDR3 nucleotides are TGTGCCAGCAGTAGCAGAATCTACAATGAGCAGTTCTTC. This codes for CASSSRIYNEQFF.

The chain is built from TRBV6-1 and TRBJ2-1, with a possible D match to TRBD2 (6 bases). The germline CDR1 and CDR2 sequences are MNHNS and SASEGT. This CDR3 contains 15 residues. V was cut by 10 bases and J by 8 bases, with 24 bases left in between. CDR3 nucleotide sequence: TGTGCCACCCATCCCCTGGGGAGGACTTGGGATGAGCAGTTCTTC. It specifies CATHPLGRTWDEQFF.

The V gene is TRBV2, the J gene TRBJ1-1, with TRBD1 as a possible D gene (5 bases). The CDR3 length is 14 residues. Per germline, CDR1 SNHLY and CDR2 FYNNEI. V lost 7 bases and J lost 5, with 17 bases in between. Here the CDR3 DNA reads TGTGCCAGCAACCAGGGACGCGGTAGAACTGAAGCTTTCTTT. It codes for CASNQGRGRTEAFF.

CDR3 coding DNA: TGTGCCAGCAGTGGCCCGGACAGGGGTAATCAGCCCCAGCATTTT. Translating gives CASSGPDRGNQPQHF. The chain uses TRBV6-1 and TRBJ1-5; the match to TRBD1 covers 9 bases. The V and J ends lost 4 bases and 4 bases, in that order; junction bases with no gene match: 5. The CDR3 extends over 15 amino acids. The germline gives CDR1 MNHNS, CDR2 SASEGT.

This chain links TRBV6-1 with TRBJ2-3; either TRBD1 or TRBD2 may supply D (5 bases each). V was trimmed by 3 bases and J by 2 bases, leaving 9 bases between them. CDR3 size: 14 residues. The germline gives CDR1 MNHNS, CDR2 SASEGT. The CDR3 bases are TGTGCCAGCAGTGAGGGACCTTCCACAGATACGCAGTATTTT. This translates into CASSEGPSTDTQYF.

CDR3 coding DNA: TGTGCCATCAGTGACAGCTATGGCTACACCTTC. Encoded protein: CAISDSYGYTF. V gene TRBV10-3 combines with J gene TRBJ1-2; unclear D gene. Germline V CDR1 and CDR2: ENHRY, SYGVKD. V lost 3 bases to trimming and J lost 4 bases, with 3 bases between them. The CDR3 is 11 residues long.

This chain links TRBV4-3 with TRBJ2-3; the D is unclear. This CDR3 region has 15 residues. Trimming shortened V by 4 bases and J by 1 base, and 12 bases separated the two germline ends. Germline V gene lookup returns CDR1 LGHNA and CDR2 YSLEER. CDR3 sequence: CASSREVTGTDTQYF. DNA of the CDR3: TGCGCCAGCAGCCGAGAGGTCACAGGCACAGATACGCAGTATTTT.

On this clone itself: Distinct nucleotide sequences in the sample also encode this CDR3. The chain carries TRBV18 and TRBJ2-3, with 13 bases matching TRBD2. V lost 3 bases, J lost 5 bases, and 2 bases stayed unmatched. CDR1 is KGHSH, CDR2 LQKENI, per germline. This CDR3 spans 15 amino acids. CDR3: CASSPGLAGVDTQYF. The CDR3 region has the DNA TGTGCCAGCTCACCCGGACTAGCGGGAGTAGATACGCAGTATTTT.

This clone was observed a single time. The CDR3 loop reads CASSLTSGRDEQFF. The CDR3 DNA reads TGTGCCAGTAGCCTTACTAGCGGGAGGGATGAGCAGTTCTTC. The rearrangement joins TRBV19 to TRBJ2-1; 13 positions agree with TRBD2. The junction had 4 bases not matched to a gene; V was cut back by 6 bases and J by 8 bases. The CDR3 is 14 residues long. Germline values: CDR1 LNHDA, CDR2 SQIVND (reference sequence).

The chain combines TRBV6-5 with TRBJ2-7; 7 bases map to TRBD2. The germline V gene has CDR1 MNHEY and CDR2 SVGAGI. This CDR3 has 13 amino acids. The ends lost 10 bases at V and 7 bases at J; junction bases unmatched: 13. The CDR3 is CATGRARGGEQYF. The CDR3 coding sequence is TGTGCCACTGGGAGGGCGCGTGGGGGGGAGCAGTACTTC.

The CDR3 loop is CASSLTTQETQYF. As DNA, the CDR3 is TGTGCCAGCAGCTTGACTACCCAAGAGACCCAGTACTTC. The genes are TRBV11-2 and TRBJ2-5; D is perhaps TRBD2 (5 bases). Trimming left V 3 bases short and J 1 base short, with 6 bases between. Looked up from germline, CDR1 is SGHAT and CDR2 is FQNNGV. The CDR3 is made up of 13 amino acids.

This clone has a handful of counts. CDR3 bases: TGTGCCAGCAGCTTAATAAGAGGGACCGGGGAGCTGTTTTTT. Translating it yields CASSLIRGTGELFF. The chain is built from TRBV13 and TRBJ2-2; D perhaps matches TRBD2 (5 bases). The CDR3 extends over 14 amino acids. CDR1 is PRHDT, CDR2 FYEKMQ, per germline (reference sequence). The V end lost 2 bases, the J end lost 5 bases, and 9 bases lay between the germline ends.

J is TRBJ1-1 and V is TRBV5-5; no clear D gene. Germline V lookup: CDR1 SGHKS, CDR2 YYEKEE (reference sequence). The CDR3 is 12 residues long. The V gene lost 0 bases and the J gene lost 4 bases, with 4 bases spanning the gap. The CDR3 coding sequence is TGTGCCAGCAGCTTGGTTACCACTGAAGCTTTCTTT. Translating it yields CASSLVTTEAFF.

This sequence joins TRBV4-3 and TRBJ2-1, with 9 nucleotides matching TRBD1. Unmatched junction bases numbered 9, after V lost 1 base and J lost 11 bases. Germline loops: CDR1 LGHNA, CDR2 YSLEER. The CDR3 has 15 residues. CDR3 amino acids: CASSQGTGDVGKQFF. Here the CDR3 DNA reads TGCGCCAGCAGCCAAGGGACAGGGGACGTGGGGAAGCAGTTCTTC.

The gene calls are TRBV7-8 and TRBJ2-4; D not certain. V was cut by 0 bases and J by 4 bases, with 10 bases left in between. Germline lookup yields CDR1 SGHVS and CDR2 FQNEAQ. This CDR3 is built from 15 residues. The CDR3, as DNA: TGTGCCAGCAGCTTAGCAGAAAGTCCAAAAAACATTCAGTACTTC. Its protein is CASSLAESPKNIQYF.

The chain is built from TRBV5-1 and TRBJ2-1; 12 bases match TRBD2. Trimming removed 1 base from V and 3 bases from J; junction bases left unmatched: 2. Germline loops: CDR1 SGHRS, CDR2 YFSETQ. The CDR3 length is 16 residues. CDR3 DNA: TGCGCCAGCAGCTTGACTAGCGGGGGGAACTACAATGAGCAGTTCTTC. Encoded protein: CASSLTSGGNYNEQFF.

The rearrangement uses TRBV7-8 and TRBJ2-3; the D gene is possibly TRBD2 (6 bases). Germline assignment: CDR1 SGHVS and CDR2 FQNEAQ. Trimming removed 2 bases from V and 4 bases from J, with 13 bases in between. This CDR3 contains 15 residues. CDR3 protein: CASSLITRRADTQYF. DNA of the CDR3: TGTGCCAGCAGCTTAATCACACGGAGGGCAGATACGCAGTATTTT.

The CDR3 nucleotides are TGTGCCAGCAGCTTGAGGACAGACTCCTACGAGCAGTACTTC. Its protein product is CASSLRTDSYEQYF. The V and J genes are TRBV7-8 and TRBJ2-7, with a weak D call TRBD1 (6 bases). The CDR3 is 14 amino acids. V lost 3 bases, J lost 0 bases, and 9 bases lay in between. The germline V gene has CDR1 SGHVS and CDR2 FQNEAQ. The variable domain in full, with the rest retrieved from reference TRBV7-8 and TRBJ2-7, is GAGVSQSPRYKVAKRGQDVALRCDPISGHVSLFWYQQALGQGPEFLTYFQNEAQLDKSGLPSDRFFAERPEGSVSTLKIQRTQQEDSAVYLCASSLRTDSYEQYFGPGTRLTVT.

This chain connects TRBV28 to TRBJ2-7; 8 nucleotides line up with TRBD2. The CDR3 has 13 amino acids. With 9 bases clipped from V and 0 bases from J, the junction kept 4 bases outside the gene matches. The V gene's germline CDR1 is MDHEN and CDR2 SYDVKM. CDR3 sequence reads: CASSGASSYEQYF. CDR3 nucleotide sequence: TGTGCCAGTAGCGGGGCTTCCTCCTACGAGCAGTACTTC.

The chain links TRBV5-1 to TRBJ2-5, with 10 bases that match TRBD2. V gave up 5 bases and J gave up 2 bases; unmatched junction bases: 6. Germline V gives CDR1 SGHRS, CDR2 YFSETQ. The CDR3 runs to 15 residues. In DNA, the CDR3 is TGCGCCAGCAGTCAACTAGCGGGAACGCAAGAGACCCAGTACTTC. This codes for CASSQLAGTQETQYF.

J is TRBJ2-5 and V is TRBV28, with D uncertain. The CDR3 runs to 16 residues. Per the germline V gene, CDR1 is MDHEN and CDR2 is SYDVKM. V was cut by 3 bases and J by 2 bases, with 16 bases left in between. The CDR3 protein is CASSFMVGRNQETQYF. The CDR3 coding sequence is TGTGCCAGCAGTTTCATGGTTGGGCGAAATCAAGAGACCCAGTACTTC.

This clone was counted a single time. The chain uses TRBV11-2 and TRBJ2-5, with D perhaps TRBD1 (5 bases). The J call is uncertain, as TRBJ2-7 better fits the DNA end. The CDR3 sequence is 14 residues long. Germline CDR1 and CDR2: SGHAT and FQNNGV. CDR3 sequence reads: CASSFGRQGYEQYF. DNA for the CDR3: TGTGCCAGCAGCTTTGGTAGGCAGGGCTACGAGCAGTACTTC.

V and J are TRBV18 and TRBJ2-1; D may be TRBD2 (5 bases). Germline CDR1 and CDR2: KGHSH and LQKENI. Trimming shortened V by 3 bases and J by 5 bases, and 17 bases separated the two germline ends. This CDR3 spans 16 amino acids. Here the CDR3 reads CASSPDTGIADNEQFF. In DNA, the CDR3 is TGTGCCAGCTCACCCGACACCGGGATTGCGGACAATGAGCAGTTCTTC.

In the case of this clone: The same CDR3 is also encoded by other DNA sequences in this sample. DNA for the CDR3: TGTGCCAGCAGCTTAGGTACTAACTATGGCTACACCTTC. Its translation: CASSLGTNYGYTF. The chain recombines TRBV11-2 with TRBJ1-2, with unresolved D. Per germline, CDR1 SGHAT and CDR2 FQNNGV. The CDR3 has 13 residues. V was clipped by 1 base and J by 0 bases, with 3 bases between them.

This chain connects TRBV18 to TRBJ2-2, with TRBD2 matching 9 bases. Germline trimming cut 6 bases from V and 5 bases from J; bases unmatched to any gene: 16. The CDR3 is made up of 18 amino acids. Germline V gene data show CDR1 as KGHSH and CDR2 as LQKENI. The CDR3 coding sequence is TGTGCCAGCTCTCCCACACAAGTAGCGGGAGTAGGAACCGGGGAGCTGTTTTTT. Translating it yields CASSPTQVAGVGTGELFF.